The 17 T cell receptor beta chains below all came from one sample that was sequenced in a study of blood T cell repertoires in COVID-19. Sequencing used immunoSEQ multiplex PCR; TCRdb keeps in-frame clones, though not all of them. The sample records some 220,000 clones, around 86% being singletons. The source material was peripheral blood. All receptors derive from an older woman with COVID-19, enrolled during active disease.

V usage is TRBV5-1 and J usage is TRBJ2-5; 7 bases are shared with TRBD1. Germline CDR1 and CDR2: SGHRS and YFSETQ. This CDR3 spans 14 amino acids. With V trimmed by 4 bases and J by 7 bases, 10 bases remained unmatched. This CDR3 is CASSTGDRMGTQYF. The CDR3 DNA reads as TGCGCCAGCAGCACTGGGGACAGAATGGGGACCCAGTACTTC.

About this clone itself: In the same sample, other DNA sequences code for this CDR3. The chain joins TRBV7-2 to TRBJ2-7, with D possibly matching TRBD2 (6 bases). V lost 1 base, J lost 0 bases, and 7 bases lay in between. The CDR3 has 14 residues. CDR1 is SGHTA, CDR2 FQGNSA, per germline. In DNA, the CDR3 is TGTGCCAGCAGCTTAGGGCGGGGCTCCTACGAGCAGTACTTC. This gives the protein CASSLGRGSYEQYF.

The chain has TRBV14 and TRBJ2-4; maybe TRBD1 (6 bases). Trimming left V 0 bases short and J 6 bases short, with 9 bases between. Per the germline V gene, CDR1 is SGHDN and CDR2 is FVKESK. The CDR3 is made up of 14 amino acids. The CDR3 is CASSQEGQRNIQYF. CDR3 DNA sequence: TGTGCCAGCAGCCAAGAAGGACAGCGAAACATTCAGTACTTC.

The V call is TRBV2, the J call TRBJ2-7, with 12 bases fitting TRBD1. The germline V gene encodes CDR1 SNHLY and CDR2 FYNNEI. Trimming at V came to 8 bases and at J to 5 bases, leaving 4 bases not matched to a gene. The length of the CDR3 is 13 residues. CDR3 coding DNA: TGTGCCAGCGCGGGACAGGGGGCGAACGAGCAGTACTTC. Translated: CASAGQGANEQYF.

The chain is built from TRBV4-2 and TRBJ2-3; possibly TRBD1 for D (5 bases). The CDR3 is 13 amino acids. Deletions cut 4 bases from V and 6 bases from J, with 11 bases between. Germline V gene data show CDR1 as LGHNA and CDR2 as YNFKEQ. CDR3 in amino acids: CASSPRKGDTQYF. CDR3 in DNA: TGTGCCAGCAGCCCGCGCAAGGGGGATACGCAGTATTTT.

The chain carries TRBV5-4 and TRBJ2-3, with TRBD1 as a possible D gene (6 bases). This CDR3 has 13 amino acids. Germline V CDR1 and CDR2: SGHNT, YYREEE (reference sequence). V lost 2 bases, J lost 4 bases, and 8 bases lay in between. The CDR3 nucleotides are TGTGCCAGCAGCTTAAACAGGGCAGATACGCAGTATTTT. Translated: CASSLNRADTQYF.

V usage is TRBV6-1 and J usage is TRBJ1-1; D is undetermined. V was pared by 3 bases and J by 1 base, with 6 bases between. Per the germline V gene, CDR1 is MNHNS and CDR2 is SASEGT. The CDR3 extends over 13 amino acids. CDR3 loop: CASSDQANTEAFF. DNA for the CDR3: TGTGCCAGCAGTGATCAGGCGAACACTGAAGCTTTCTTT.

This clone was seen a few times. V and J are TRBV7-8 and TRBJ2-2; perhaps TRBD2 as D (7 bases). The CDR3 covers 15 residues. CDR1 is SGHVS and CDR2 is FQNEAQ in the germline V gene. Trimming left V 5 bases short and J 4 bases short, with 14 bases between. CDR3 bases: TGTGCCAGCAGCCGAGGGGGGGTTATCACCGGGGAGCTGTTTTTT. It encodes CASSRGGVITGELFF.

The V call is TRBV29-1, the J call TRBJ2-5; 13 bases align to TRBD2. V gave up 5 bases and J gave up 4 bases; unmatched junction bases: 4. The CDR3 covers 14 residues. Germline lookup yields CDR1 SQVTM and CDR2 ANQGSEA. The CDR3 loop reads CSVSLAGGGETQYF. The CDR3 nucleotides read TGCAGCGTTTCACTAGCGGGAGGGGGAGAGACCCAGTACTTC.

This clone was detected a few times. The CDR3 DNA sequence: TGTGCCAGCTCACCAACCCTAGGACAAGAGACCCAGTACTTC. Protein: CASSPTLGQETQYF. The chain links TRBV18 to TRBJ2-5; D gene ambiguous. The CDR3 contains 14 residues. Germline lookup yields CDR1 KGHSH and CDR2 LQKENI. V was shortened by 2 bases and J by 2 bases, with 9 bases between the two germline ends.

This chain connects TRBV3-1 (or the pseudogene TRBV3-2) to TRBJ1-1; D gene ambiguous. The CDR3 totals 14 residues. V dropped 1 base and J dropped 2 bases, with 8 bases sitting between them. Germline V gives CDR1 LGHDT, CDR2 YNNKEL (reference sequence). The CDR3 DNA reads as TGTGCCAGCAGCCAAGTCGGGGATAACACTGAAGCTTTCTTT. Its protein is CASSQVGDNTEAFF.

The V gene is TRBV11-3, the J gene TRBJ2-5; D is possibly TRBD2 (5 bases). CDR1 and CDR2 from the germline V gene are SGHNT and YENEEA. V lost 5 bases and J 5 bases, leaving 12 bases between the germline ends. This CDR3 is built from 13 residues. The CDR3 protein is CASSGRSGETQYF. The CDR3 DNA reads TGTGCCAGCAGCGGGAGAAGTGGTGAGACCCAGTACTTC.

The chain employs TRBV9 and TRBJ2-1, with D possibly being TRBD2 (6 bases). CDR1 is SGDLS and CDR2 is YYNGEE in the germline V gene. The germline V and J ends were trimmed by 2 bases and 8 bases, with 20 bases remaining between them. The CDR3 runs 16 residues. The CDR3 spells CASSVIGQGWGDEQFF. In nucleotides, the CDR3 is TGTGCCAGCAGCGTTATAGGGCAGGGCTGGGGGGATGAGCAGTTCTTC.

This chain joins TRBV5-6 and TRBJ1-5; 10 bases match TRBD1. CDR1 is SGHDT and CDR2 is YYEEEE in the germline V gene. Losses at the gene ends were 4 bases for V and 0 bases for J; bases not matched to a gene: 10. The CDR3 is 18 residues long. As DNA, the CDR3 is TGTGCCAGCAGCCGAGGGACAGGGGCTAGGGGTAGCAATCAGCCCCAGCATTTT. This sequence encodes CASSRGTGARGSNQPQHF.

This clone was picked up a small number of times. The chain combines TRBV4-2 with TRBJ1-2; 11 bases align to TRBD1. The trim removed 2 bases at V and 6 bases at J, leaving 2 bases unmatched. This CDR3 is 14 amino acids long. Germline CDR1 is LGHNA and CDR2 is YNFKEQ. DNA of the CDR3: TGTGCCAGCAGCCAAACGGGACAGGGGGATGGCTACACCTTC. Translated, it gives CASSQTGQGDGYTF.

The gene calls are TRBV6-6 and TRBJ2-7; TRBD1 matches 8 bases. CDR3 length: 14 amino acids. Germline V gene data show CDR1 as MNHNY and CDR2 as SVGAGI (reference sequence). V dropped 5 bases and J dropped 0; count of bases not matched to a gene: 3. CDR3 sequence: CASSRTGISYEQYF. As DNA, the CDR3 is TGTGCCAGCAGTCGGACAGGGATCTCCTACGAGCAGTACTTC.

This chain links TRBV27 with TRBJ1-5, with 7 bases lining up with TRBD1. V lost 4 bases and J lost 2; bases outside the gene matches: 17. CDR1 and CDR2 (germline): MNHEY, SMNVEV (reference sequence). The CDR3 spans 19 residues. The CDR3 DNA sequence: TGTGCCAGCAGTTACAGGGGATTGTGGAACACTCAACGCAATCAGCCCCAGCATTTT. Its translation: CASSYRGLWNTQRNQPQHF.